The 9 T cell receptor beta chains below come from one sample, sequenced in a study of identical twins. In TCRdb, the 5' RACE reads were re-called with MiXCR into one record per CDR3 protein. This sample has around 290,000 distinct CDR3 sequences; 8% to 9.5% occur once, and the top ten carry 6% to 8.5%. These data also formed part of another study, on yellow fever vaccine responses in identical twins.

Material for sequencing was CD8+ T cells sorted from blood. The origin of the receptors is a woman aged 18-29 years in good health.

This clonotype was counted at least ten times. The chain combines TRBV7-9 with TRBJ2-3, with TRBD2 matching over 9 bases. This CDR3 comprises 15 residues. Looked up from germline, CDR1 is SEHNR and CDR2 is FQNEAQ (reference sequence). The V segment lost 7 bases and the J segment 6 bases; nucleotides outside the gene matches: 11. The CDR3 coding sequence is TGTGCCAGCACCCCTGGGGTAGCGGGAGCCGATACGCAGTATTTT. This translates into CASTPGVAGADTQYF.

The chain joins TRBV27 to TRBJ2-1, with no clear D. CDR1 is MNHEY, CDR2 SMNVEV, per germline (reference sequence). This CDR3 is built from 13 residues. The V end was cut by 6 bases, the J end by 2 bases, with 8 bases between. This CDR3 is CASRRTPYNEQFF. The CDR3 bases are TGTGCCAGCAGGCGGACGCCCTACAATGAGCAGTTCTTC.

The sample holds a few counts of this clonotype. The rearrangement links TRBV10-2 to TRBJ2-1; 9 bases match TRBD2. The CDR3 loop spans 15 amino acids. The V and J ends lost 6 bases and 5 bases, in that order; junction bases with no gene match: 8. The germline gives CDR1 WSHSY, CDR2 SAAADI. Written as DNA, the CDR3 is TGCGCCAGCAGCCCCCGACTAGCGGACGACAATGAGCAGTTCTTC. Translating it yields CASSPRLADDNEQFF.

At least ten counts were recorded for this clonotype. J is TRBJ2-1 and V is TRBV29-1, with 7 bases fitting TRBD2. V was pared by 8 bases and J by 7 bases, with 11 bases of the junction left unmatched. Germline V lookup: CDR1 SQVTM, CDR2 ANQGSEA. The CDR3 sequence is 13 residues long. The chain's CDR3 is CSLRAGAGNEQFF. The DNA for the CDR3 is TGCAGCCTTAGGGCGGGAGCGGGGAATGAGCAGTTCTTC.

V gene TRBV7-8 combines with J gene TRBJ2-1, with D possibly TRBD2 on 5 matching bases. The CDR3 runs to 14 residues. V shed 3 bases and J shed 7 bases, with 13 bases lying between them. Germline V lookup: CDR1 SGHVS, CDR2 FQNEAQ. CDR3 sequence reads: CASSFLIAQNEQFF. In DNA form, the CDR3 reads TGTGCCAGCAGCTTTCTCATAGCGCAAAATGAGCAGTTCTTC.

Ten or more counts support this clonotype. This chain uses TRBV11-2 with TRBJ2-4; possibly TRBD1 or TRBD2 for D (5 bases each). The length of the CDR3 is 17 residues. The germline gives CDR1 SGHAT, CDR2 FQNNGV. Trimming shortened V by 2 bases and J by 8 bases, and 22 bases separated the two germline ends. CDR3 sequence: CASSLSESPGTTDIQYF. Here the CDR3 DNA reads TGTGCCAGCAGCTTAAGTGAATCGCCCGGGACCACTGACATTCAGTACTTC.

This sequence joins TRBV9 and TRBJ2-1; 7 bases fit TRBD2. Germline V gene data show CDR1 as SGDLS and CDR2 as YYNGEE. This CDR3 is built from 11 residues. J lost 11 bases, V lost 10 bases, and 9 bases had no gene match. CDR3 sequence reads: CASGGNSKQFF. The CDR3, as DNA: TGTGCCTCCGGGGGGAATTCTAAGCAGTTCTTC.

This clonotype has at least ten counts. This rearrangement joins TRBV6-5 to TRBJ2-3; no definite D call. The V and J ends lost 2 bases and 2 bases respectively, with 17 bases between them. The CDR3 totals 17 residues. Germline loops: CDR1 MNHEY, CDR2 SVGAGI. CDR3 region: CASSYERIMGYTDTQYF. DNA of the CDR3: TGTGCCAGCAGTTACGAGCGTATTATGGGGTACACAGATACGCAGTATTTT.

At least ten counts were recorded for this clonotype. CDR3 protein: CASSLRQGVEQYF. The DNA for the CDR3 is TGTGCCAGCAGTCTCCGACAGGGGGTCGAGCAGTACTTC. The V call is TRBV12-3 or TRBV12-4, the J call TRBJ2-7, with 9 positions matching TRBD1. Losses at the gene ends were 5 bases for V and 6 bases for J; bases not matched to a gene: 5. The CDR3 loop spans 13 amino acids.